This passage covers 16 T cell receptor beta chains from one sample sequenced in a study of T cell clonotyping in hematopoietic cell transplantation (dated by TCRdb to the early 2020s). Preparation of the library involved the immunoSEQ multiplex PCR assay. TCRdb carries this immuneACCESS record with in-frame sequences only. Its versions omit some clonotypes, under half of them owing to an unresolved V gene in the studies checked, with the rest unexplained. For this sample there are fewer than 50,000 clones; roughly 94% appear just once. The ten largest account for 0.7% to 0.95% of the sample. Sequenced input: peripheral blood mononuclear cells. The receptor set was obtained from a woman between 45 and 65 years old in good health. Some clones in this sample may be carry-over from other donors' samples.

This clone was recorded once. Here the CDR3 DNA reads TGTGCCAGTAGCCTAGGGGGGAACGAGCAGTACTTC. Translated: CASSLGGNEQYF. The chain combines TRBV19 with TRBJ2-7, with D perhaps being TRBD1 or TRBD2 (6 bases each). Looked up from germline, CDR1 is LNHDA and CDR2 is SQIVND (reference sequence). Trimming removed 6 bases from V and 5 bases from J, with 11 bases in between. The CDR3 runs 12 residues.

This clone came up once. The chain employs TRBV7-9 and TRBJ1-1; a weak D match, TRBD1 (5 bases). Trimming shortened V by 5 bases and J by 1 base, and 14 bases separated the two germline ends. CDR1 is SEHNR and CDR2 is FQNEAQ in the germline V gene (reference sequence). This CDR3 spans 15 amino acids. The CDR3 protein is CASSPSTARNTEAFF. CDR3 bases: TGTGCCAGCAGCCCCTCGACAGCGAGGAACACTGAAGCTTTCTTT.

V and J are TRBV4-1 and TRBJ2-3; no definite D call. This CDR3 is built from 14 residues. Trimming removed 0 bases from V and 2 bases from J, with 6 bases in between. Germline V gene lookup returns CDR1 MGHRA and CDR2 YSYEKL. CDR3 in amino acids: CASSQEQNTDTQYF. CDR3 DNA: TGCGCCAGCAGCCAAGAGCAGAACACAGATACGCAGTATTTT.

The chain recombines TRBV7-6 with TRBJ1-2, with D uncertain. V was shortened by 4 bases and J by 10 bases, with 10 bases between the two germline ends. The CDR3 covers 11 residues. Germline V gives CDR1 SGHVS, CDR2 FNYEAQ. This chain's CDR3 is CASSSGILYTF. The DNA for the CDR3 is TGTGCCAGCAGCTCTGGAATTCTCTACACCTTC.

This clone was counted between two and nine times. This chain joins TRBV6-5 and TRBJ2-1, with D uncertain. V gave up 5 bases and J gave up 8 bases, with 19 bases separating them. The CDR3 is 15 amino acids. The germline V gene encodes CDR1 MNHEY and CDR2 SVGAGI. CDR3 bases: TGTGCCAGCAGTCACACAAGCTTCTTAAGGGATGAGCAGTTCTTC. Residues: CASSHTSFLRDEQFF.

The J gene is TRBJ2-5, the V gene TRBV5-1; D is unresolved. CDR1 SGHRS and CDR2 YFSETQ come from the germline V gene. The CDR3 contains 12 residues. V was clipped by 0 bases and J by 2 bases, with 2 bases between them. Here the CDR3 reads CASSLEQETQYF. In DNA, the CDR3 is TGCGCCAGCAGCTTGGAGCAAGAGACCCAGTACTTC.

The CDR3 region has the DNA TGTGCCACCAGCAGAGATAGAGCGGGTGGAACAGATACGCAGTATTTT. This codes for CATSRDRAGGTDTQYF. V gene TRBV15 combines with J gene TRBJ2-3; tentatively, D is TRBD2 (6 bases). Germline V gene data show CDR1 as LNHNV and CDR2 as YYDKDF (reference sequence). The CDR3 length is 16 residues. V was shortened by 0 bases and J by 3 bases, with 13 bases between the two germline ends.

The chain couples TRBV4-3 to TRBJ1-2; no firm D call. CDR1 LGHNA and CDR2 YSLEER come from the germline V gene. The CDR3 is made up of 15 amino acids. Between the trimmed V and J ends, which lost 1 base and 5 bases, there was a span of 14 bases. The CDR3 sequence is CASSQALGRWYGYTF. CDR3 in DNA: TGCGCCAGCAGCCAAGCCTTGGGCAGGTGGTATGGCTACACCTTC.

V and J are TRBV19 and TRBJ1-6, with D unclear. The V and J ends lost 4 bases and 4 bases respectively, with 5 bases between them. This CDR3 is built from 13 residues. The V gene's germline CDR1 is LNHDA and CDR2 SQIVND (reference sequence). The CDR3 is CASSKQYNSPLHF. The CDR3 coding sequence is TGTGCCAGTAGTAAACAGTATAATTCACCCCTCCACTTT. The complete variable domain, with remaining parts taken from reference TRBV19 and TRBJ1-6, reads DGGITQSPKYLFRKEGQNVTLSCEQNLNHDAMYWYRQDPGQGLRLIYYSQIVNDFQKGDIAEGYSVSREKKESFPLTVTSAQKNPTAFYLCASSKQYNSPLHFGNGTRLTVT.

CDR3 residues: CASSQNGESSYNEQFF. As DNA, the CDR3 is TGCGCCAGCAGCCAGAACGGGGAGAGCTCCTACAATGAGCAGTTCTTC. The chain links TRBV4-3 to TRBJ2-1, with D perhaps TRBD2 (5 bases). CDR3 length: 16 amino acids. Per the germline V gene, CDR1 is LGHNA and CDR2 is YSLEER. The V gene lost 3 bases and the J gene lost 0 bases, with 12 bases spanning the gap.

This clone has just one count. J is TRBJ1-5 and V is TRBV19, with D possibly being TRBD1 (6 bases). CDR3 length: 15 residues. Between the trimmed V and J ends, which lost 1 base and 6 bases, there was a span of 13 bases. The V gene's germline CDR1 is LNHDA and CDR2 SQIVND (reference sequence). The chain's CDR3 is CASSIVRGAGQPQHF. For the CDR3, the DNA is TGTGCCAGTAGTATAGTTCGGGGGGCGGGTCAGCCCCAGCATTTT.

This clone occurred once. The chain links TRBV15 to TRBJ1-2; D not certain. The CDR3 has 15 residues. V gave up 0 bases and J gave up 4 bases, with 12 bases separating them. Germline V gene lookup returns CDR1 LNHNV and CDR2 YYDKDF (reference sequence). The CDR3 DNA is TGTGCCACCAGCAGAGATCTAAAGGTCGGCTATGGCTACACCTTC. The encoded protein is CATSRDLKVGYGYTF.

The V call is TRBV19, the J call TRBJ2-2, with 8 bases aligning to TRBD2. V trimming: 3 bases; J trimming: 6 bases; junction bases outside the gene matches: 3. The germline V gene has CDR1 LNHDA and CDR2 SQIVND (reference sequence). The CDR3 is 14 residues long. The DNA for the CDR3 is TGTGCCAGTAGTATGGGACTAGGTTCCGGGGAGCTGTTTTTT. Amino acid sequence: CASSMGLGSGELFF.

The J gene is TRBJ1-1, the V gene TRBV2, with D possibly being TRBD1 (5 bases). This CDR3 contains 15 residues. Germline values: CDR1 SNHLY, CDR2 FYNNEI. V gave up 4 bases and J gave up 3 bases, with 15 bases separating them. The CDR3 DNA reads TGTGCCAGCAGTGCGGGACCTTACCGGCACACTGAAGCTTTCTTT. This encodes CASSAGPYRHTEAFF.

This clone was observed once. The rearrangement links TRBV6-5 to TRBJ2-3; 9 positions agree with TRBD1. The germline V gene encodes CDR1 MNHEY and CDR2 SVGAGI. The junction had 2 bases not matched to a gene; V was cut back by 5 bases and J by 2 bases. The CDR3 covers 14 residues. This CDR3 reads CASSRDRVTDTQYF. The CDR3 region has the DNA TGTGCCAGCAGTCGGGACAGGGTCACAGATACGCAGTATTTT.

The chain is built from TRBV7-2 and TRBJ1-1; D not resolved. Germline V CDR1 and CDR2: SGHTA, FQGNSA. Trimming took 2 bases from V and 1 from J, leaving 8 bases between them. This CDR3 spans 14 amino acids. CDR3 sequence: CASSLMDGNTEAFF. For the CDR3, the DNA is TGTGCCAGCAGCTTAATGGACGGGAACACTGAAGCTTTCTTT.